This TCR beta chain was identified during a study of blood T cell repertoires in COVID-19. On the study more broadly: The origin of the acute and convalescent COVID-19 samples was the United States, Italy and Spain. Sources were T cells, B-cell-depleted T cells, or PBMCs; the material itself was cDNA or gDNA.

The CDR3 length is 13 residues. Trimming pared 6 bases from V and 7 bases from J, leaving 17 bases between. Germline-derived CDR1 and CDR2 are SGHRS and YFSETQ. This clone has just one count. This table comes from immunoSEQ multiplex PCR, and its TCRdb copy is limited to in-frame clones, with some not included. The sample has about 60,000 clones; approximately 86% are singletons. V gene TRBV5-1 combines with J gene TRBJ2-7; the D gene is possibly TRBD2 (6 bases). This TCR derives from a man aged 60 to 75 with acute or convalescent COVID-19. The sequencing sample was made of peripheral blood. The CDR3 nucleotides are TGCGCCAGCACCCAGGGCTACGGGGGAGAGCAGTACTTC. Protein product: CASTQGYGGEQYF.